The clone carrying this T cell receptor (beta chain) has just a few counts. No antigen is known for it. This sample was taken from a study of T-cell memory formation after mild COVID-19. Turning to the study itself: Clusters of TCRs were largely donor specific. Study results and limitations: In pre-infection memory, a portion of responding clones appeared, which suggested that cross-reactive memory joined. Contracting CD4+ clones were located mainly in CM and EM, and CD8+ clones in EMRA.

Germline V gives CDR1 SGHTA, CDR2 FQGNSA. The V gene lost 6 bases and the J gene lost 2 bases, with 12 bases spanning the gap. This CDR3 has 14 amino acids. TCRdb re-called the 5' RACE reads with MiXCR, one entry per CDR3 protein. The data contain about 600,000 distinct CDR3 sequences, less than 25% of them seen just once; the ten biggest clones take up roughly 8.3%. The receptor comes from an adult woman who had mild COVID-19 (a few samples of this study predate the infection). Cell type and time point are not known. This chain connects TRBV7-2 to TRBJ2-3; D gene uncertain. Sequenced sample: PBMCs or a T cell subset sorted from them (not recorded which). The DNA of the CDR3 is TGTGCCAGCAGTCGAACAGTGTCCACAGATACGCAGTATTTT. Its translation is CASSRTVSTDTQYF.